The clone carrying this TCR beta chain was recorded many times. The data were taken from a study of T cells in Graves' hyperthyroidism and ophthalmopathy. Amplification yielded TCR beta CDR3 regions, with RNA transcripts as the source. The HTBI set primed first-round TCR CDR3 RT-PCR. TCRdb re-derived calls from the multiplex PCR reads in MiXCR, one entry per CDR3 protein. The sample has a few hundred thousand distinct CDR3 sequences, about 15% seen once. The patients, who ranged from 18 to 65 in age, presented with newly diagnosed hyperthyroidism lasting under 2 months. Out of roughly 10 ml of fresh peripheral blood came the PBMCs. Germline V gene lookup returns CDR1 SGHAT and CDR2 FQNNGV. CDR3 length: 16 residues. V shed 5 bases and J 4 bases; nucleotides not matched to a gene: 6.

The chain uses TRBV11-2 and TRBJ2-1, with TRBD2 matching over 12 bases. The sequencing input was blood. The receptor's source is a woman under 40 with Graves' hyperthyroidism. In nucleotides, the CDR3 is TGTGCCAGCAGCCCACTAGCGGGAGGCCAGTACAATGAGCAGTTCTTC. Amino acid sequence: CASSPLAGGQYNEQFF.